This T cell receptor beta chain stems from a study of tumor-infiltrating lymphocytes in primary liver carcinoma. For the study at large: The neoplasms were of stage T1-T3 N0M0, with dimensions of about 4.2 to 10 cm across.

This CDR3 spans 16 amino acids. Germline V gene sequence: CDR1 MRHNA, CDR2 SNTAGT. The study's findings and limits: Overlap between tumor regions exceeded overlap of tumor with adjacent tissue or blood.

This clonotype occurred once. Its matching antigen is unknown. One end of the junction varies from germline; a read error may be responsible. TCR beta cDNA was made from 500 ng total RNA with a constant-region primer. Amplification in three nested multiplex PCR rounds with slightly modified ARM-PCR gave rise to TCR beta libraries. The opening two PCR rounds, about 11 cycles each, paired TRBV1-TRBV30 forward primers with a C-beta reverse primer. In TCRdb, the multiplex PCR reads were re-called with MiXCR into one record per CDR3 protein. The sample shows tens of thousands of distinct CDR3 sequences, approximately 69% of them seen only once. The source material, 20-30 mg of unsorted bulk tissue, was used to co-extract RNA and DNA. Surgical resection was the treatment these patients received for primary liver carcinoma.

The chain joins TRBV6-4 to TRBJ1-2, with 9 bases that match TRBD1. Sequences were obtained from tumor-adjacent normal liver tissue. This sequence originates from a man aged 40-55 years with primary liver carcinoma and hepatitis B virus infection. CDR3 protein: CASSDIGQGPLYGYIF. The CDR3 DNA follows: TGTGCCAGCAGTGACATCGGACAGGGGCCCCTCTATGGCTACATCTTC.